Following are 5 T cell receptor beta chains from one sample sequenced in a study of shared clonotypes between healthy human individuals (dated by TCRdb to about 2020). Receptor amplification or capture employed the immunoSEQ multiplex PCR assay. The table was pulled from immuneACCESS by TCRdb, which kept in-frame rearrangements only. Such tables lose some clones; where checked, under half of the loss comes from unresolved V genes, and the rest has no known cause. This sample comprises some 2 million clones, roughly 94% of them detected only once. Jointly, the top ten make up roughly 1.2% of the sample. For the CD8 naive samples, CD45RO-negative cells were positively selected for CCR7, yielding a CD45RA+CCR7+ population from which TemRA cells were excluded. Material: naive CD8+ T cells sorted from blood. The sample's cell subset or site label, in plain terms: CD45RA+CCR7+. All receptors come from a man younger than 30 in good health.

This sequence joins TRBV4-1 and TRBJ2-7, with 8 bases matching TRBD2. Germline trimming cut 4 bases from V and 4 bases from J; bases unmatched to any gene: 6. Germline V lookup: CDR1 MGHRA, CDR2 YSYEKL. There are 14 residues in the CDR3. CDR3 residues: CASSPRREAYEQYF. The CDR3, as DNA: TGCGCCAGCAGCCCGAGGCGGGAGGCGTACGAGCAGTACTTC.

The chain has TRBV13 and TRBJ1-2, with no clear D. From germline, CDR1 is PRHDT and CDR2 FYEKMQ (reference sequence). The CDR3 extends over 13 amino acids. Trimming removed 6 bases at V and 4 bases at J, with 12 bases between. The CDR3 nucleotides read TGTGCCAGCAGTCCCGGGCTACCCTATGGCTACACCTTC. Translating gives CASSPGLPYGYTF.

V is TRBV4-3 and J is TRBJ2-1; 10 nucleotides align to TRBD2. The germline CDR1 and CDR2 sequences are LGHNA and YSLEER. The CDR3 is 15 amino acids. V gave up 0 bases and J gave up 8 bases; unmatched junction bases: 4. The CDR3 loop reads CASSQDGTSADEQFF. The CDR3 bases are TGCGCCAGCAGCCAAGATGGGACTAGCGCCGATGAGCAGTTCTTC.

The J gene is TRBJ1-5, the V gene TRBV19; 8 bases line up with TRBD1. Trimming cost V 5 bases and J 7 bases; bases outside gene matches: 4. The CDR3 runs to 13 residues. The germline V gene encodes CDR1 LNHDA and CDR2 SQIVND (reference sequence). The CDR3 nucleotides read TGTGCCAGTAGTTGGACAGGGCGGCAGCCCCAGCATTTT. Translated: CASSWTGRQPQHF.

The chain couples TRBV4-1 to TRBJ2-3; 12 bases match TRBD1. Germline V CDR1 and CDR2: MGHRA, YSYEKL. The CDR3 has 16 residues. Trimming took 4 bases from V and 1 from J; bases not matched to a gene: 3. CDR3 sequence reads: CASSLGQGAGTDTQYF. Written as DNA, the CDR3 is TGCGCCAGCAGCCTGGGACAGGGGGCCGGCACAGATACGCAGTATTTT.